This TCR beta chain was captured in a study of T cell repertoires in cytomegalovirus infection. TCRdb used MiXCR to reprocess the reads, holding one entry per CDR3 protein. The repertoire holds some 200,000 distinct CDR3 sequences, with roughly 19% as singletons. The CDR3 loop spans 17 amino acids. V was pared by 0 bases and J by 2 bases, with 8 bases of the junction left unmatched. Germline V lookup: CDR1 DFQATT, CDR2 SNEGSKA (reference sequence). Findings of the study overall: Identification of carriers of CMV plus the relevant HLA was performed using cumulative public TCR beta family frequency.

Comments on this clonotype: The antigen is unknown.

The sequenced sample was PBMCs. The sequence came from a human donor in good health (CMV status not recorded). Some clones in this sample may be carry-over from other donors' samples. V usage is TRBV20-1 and J usage is TRBJ2-1; the match to TRBD2 covers 9 bases. CDR3 in amino acids: CSARDRPSGVAYNEQFF. In DNA form, the CDR3 reads TGCAGTGCTAGAGATCGCCCTAGCGGGGTAGCCTACAATGAGCAGTTCTTC.